Listed here are 11 T cell receptor beta chains from one sample, sequenced in a study of beta chain features in type 1 diabetes. TCRB transcripts that were expressed got sequenced, as all of the isolated RNA had been reverse transcribed. Sequencing was performed with immunoSEQ multiplex PCR; in TCRdb, only in-frame clones are kept and a portion is missing. The table includes 130,000 to 150,000 clones, 6.9% detected once. Sequences were obtained from central memory CD4+ T cells from blood. The source is a woman aged 30 to 39 in good health.

The rearrangement links TRBV6-5 to TRBJ1-5, with D unresolved. This CDR3 region has 13 residues. Germline V gene lookup returns CDR1 MNHEY and CDR2 SVGAGI. Trimming took off 6 bases at V and 2 bases at J, with 8 bases between the two ends. CDR3 DNA: TGTGCCAGCAGGGGTACAGGCAATCAGCCCCAGCATTTT. Translating gives CASRGTGNQPQHF.

This clone came up once. The chain joins TRBV4-3 to TRBJ2-1; 8 nucleotides line up with TRBD2. CDR1 is LGHNA, CDR2 YSLEER, per germline. The J segment lost 10 bases and the V segment lost 0 bases, leaving 14 bases of the junction unmatched. This CDR3 has 17 residues. Here the CDR3 reads CASSQDWLAGPSEEQFF. CDR3 in DNA: TGCGCCAGCAGCCAAGATTGGCTAGCGGGCCCGAGTGAGGAGCAGTTCTTC.

This clone was seen repeatedly, ten times or more. J is TRBJ2-7 and V is TRBV28, with 9 bases matching TRBD2. Germline loops: CDR1 MDHEN, CDR2 SYDVKM. The CDR3 covers 14 residues. Trimming took 6 bases from V and 3 from J; bases not matched to a gene: 6. The CDR3 nucleotides read TGTGCCAGCAGCCTGACTAGCGGCTTCTACGAGCAGTACTTC. This encodes CASSLTSGFYEQYF.

This chain uses TRBV6-6 with TRBJ1-2, with unresolved D. The CDR3 consists of 13 residues. Trimming removed 6 bases at V and 3 bases at J, with 11 bases between. Looked up from germline, CDR1 is MNHNY and CDR2 is SVGAGI (reference sequence). The CDR3 DNA follows: TGTGCCAGCAGAAACGGGTACGACTATGGCTACACCTTC. It is translated as CASRNGYDYGYTF.

This clone occurred a few times. This chain connects TRBV2 to TRBJ2-3; D not resolved. There are 13 residues in the CDR3. CDR1 and CDR2 (germline): SNHLY, FYNNEI. The V gene lost 7 bases and the J gene lost 4 bases, with 12 bases spanning the gap. The CDR3 loop reads CASNWNAADTQYF. In DNA, the CDR3 is TGTGCCAGCAATTGGAACGCGGCAGATACGCAGTATTTT.

The table lists this clone with a few counts. The V gene is TRBV7-9, the J gene TRBJ2-5, with TRBD2 matching 13 bases. Germline V gives CDR1 SEHNR, CDR2 FQNEAQ (reference sequence). V lost 5 bases and J lost 4; bases outside the gene matches: 4. The CDR3 has 15 amino acids. The CDR3 spells CASSRTSGSGETQYF. The CDR3 DNA is TGTGCCAGCAGCCGGACTAGCGGGAGCGGAGAGACCCAGTACTTC.

The chain is built from TRBV5-1 and TRBJ1-1; no definite D call. CDR1 and CDR2 (germline): SGHRS, YFSETQ. V was pared by 7 bases and J by 5 bases, with 21 bases between. The CDR3 is 15 amino acids. This CDR3 reads CASERLGGRETEAFF. Written as DNA, the CDR3 is TGCGCCAGCGAGAGGTTAGGTGGCCGGGAGACTGAAGCTTTCTTT. The whole variable domain, remainder taken from reference TRBV5-1 and TRBJ1-1, is KAGVTQTPRYLIKTRGQQVTLSCSPISGHRSVSWYQQTPGQGLQFLFEYFSETQRNKGNFPGRFSGRQFSNSRSEMNVSTLELGDSALYLCASERLGGRETEAFFGQGTRLTVV.

The chain employs TRBV7-3 and TRBJ2-1; 12 positions match TRBD2. V dropped 5 bases and J dropped 5; count of bases not matched to a gene: 10. CDR1 and CDR2 from the germline V gene are SGHTA and FQGTGA. The CDR3 extends over 17 amino acids. The DNA of the CDR3 is TGTGCCAGCAGCGGACTAGCGGGAACCCCAGGCGACAATGAGCAGTTCTTC. Translating it yields CASSGLAGTPGDNEQFF. The full variable domain, completed using reference TRBV7-3 and TRBJ2-1, is GAGVSQTPSNKVTEKGKYVELRCDPISGHTALYWYRQSLGQGPEFLIYFQGTGAADDSGLPNDRFFAVRPEGSVSTLKIQRTERGDSAVYLCASSGLAGTPGDNEQFFGPGTRLTVL.

This clone showed up just a few times. The rearrangement uses TRBV11-2 and TRBJ2-1; 11 bases are a match to TRBD2. This CDR3 comprises 15 residues. V was clipped by 4 bases and J by 6 bases; unmatched bases: 5. CDR1 is SGHAT, CDR2 FQNNGV, per germline. CDR3 sequence reads: CASSSSGRLPNEQFF. CDR3 coding DNA: TGTGCCAGCAGCTCTAGCGGGAGGCTCCCCAATGAGCAGTTCTTC.

This clone was seen only a few times. V gene TRBV7-9 combines with J gene TRBJ2-2, with no clear D. This CDR3 is built from 12 residues. The germline gives CDR1 SEHNR, CDR2 FQNEAQ (reference sequence). V lost 6 bases to trimming and J lost 4 bases, with 6 bases between them. CDR3 nucleotide sequence: TGTGCCAGCAGTCTAGGCACCGGGGAGCTGTTTTTT. Protein product: CASSLGTGELFF.

This clone was counted a few times. J is TRBJ2-1 and V is TRBV19; 10 bases are a match to TRBD2. V shed 7 bases and J 6 bases; nucleotides not matched to a gene: 3. In germline, CDR1 is LNHDA, CDR2 SQIVND (reference sequence). CDR3 length: 13 amino acids. CDR3 in amino acids: CASKQREGNEQFF. The CDR3 DNA follows: TGTGCCAGTAAGCAGCGGGAGGGCAATGAGCAGTTCTTC.